The sequence of this T cell receptor (beta chain) was determined in a study of cytomegalovirus exposure and HLA in healthy donors. Trimming cost V 7 bases and J 6 bases, with 18 bases left between them. CDR3 length: 14 residues. The germline CDR1 and CDR2 sequences are MDHEN and SYDVKM. In the case of this clone: What it binds is not known.

The PCR employed 60 Vbeta primers together with 13 Jbeta primers. Method: immunoSEQ multiplex PCR; TCRdb's copy keeps in-frame clones and lacks some. Here the sample spans about 76,000 clones, under 80% being singletons. Findings and limits, study-wide: For presence/absence analyses, sequencing depth was assumed to be roughly uniform across donors.

All donors participated as healthy donors of bone marrow. Sequencing was performed on PBMCs. The origin of this receptor is a male donor in good health and CMV-seropositive. V and J are TRBV28 and TRBJ2-5; D is possibly TRBD1 (6 bases). DNA of the CDR3: TGTGCCAGCACCGTTCCCCAGGGGATGAAGACCCAGTACTTC. Translated: CASTVPQGMKTQYF.